This T cell receptor beta chain comes out of a study of blood T cell repertoires in COVID-19. Study overall: PBMCs, B-cell-depleted T cells, or T cells provided the cDNA or gDNA that made up the material.

This clone occurred a few times. The germline V gene encodes CDR1 KGHSH and CDR2 LQKENI. V was clipped by 3 bases and J by 8 bases; unmatched bases: 6. CDR3 length: 14 amino acids. Cohorts were assigned according to the clinical history that participants reported. Sequencing was performed with immunoSEQ multiplex PCR; in TCRdb, only in-frame clones are kept and a portion is missing. The table shows a few hundred thousand clones, with less than 90% occurring only once. The TCR originated in a woman between 35 and 50 years old who had recovered from COVID-19. V gene TRBV18 combines with J gene TRBJ2-1, with 8 bases aligning to TRBD2. Material for sequencing was PBMCs or T cells enriched from blood (not recorded which). CDR3 nucleotides: TGTGCCAGCTCACCTCCCGCGGGAGGAGATGAGCAGTTCTTC. It codes for CASSPPAGGDEQFF.